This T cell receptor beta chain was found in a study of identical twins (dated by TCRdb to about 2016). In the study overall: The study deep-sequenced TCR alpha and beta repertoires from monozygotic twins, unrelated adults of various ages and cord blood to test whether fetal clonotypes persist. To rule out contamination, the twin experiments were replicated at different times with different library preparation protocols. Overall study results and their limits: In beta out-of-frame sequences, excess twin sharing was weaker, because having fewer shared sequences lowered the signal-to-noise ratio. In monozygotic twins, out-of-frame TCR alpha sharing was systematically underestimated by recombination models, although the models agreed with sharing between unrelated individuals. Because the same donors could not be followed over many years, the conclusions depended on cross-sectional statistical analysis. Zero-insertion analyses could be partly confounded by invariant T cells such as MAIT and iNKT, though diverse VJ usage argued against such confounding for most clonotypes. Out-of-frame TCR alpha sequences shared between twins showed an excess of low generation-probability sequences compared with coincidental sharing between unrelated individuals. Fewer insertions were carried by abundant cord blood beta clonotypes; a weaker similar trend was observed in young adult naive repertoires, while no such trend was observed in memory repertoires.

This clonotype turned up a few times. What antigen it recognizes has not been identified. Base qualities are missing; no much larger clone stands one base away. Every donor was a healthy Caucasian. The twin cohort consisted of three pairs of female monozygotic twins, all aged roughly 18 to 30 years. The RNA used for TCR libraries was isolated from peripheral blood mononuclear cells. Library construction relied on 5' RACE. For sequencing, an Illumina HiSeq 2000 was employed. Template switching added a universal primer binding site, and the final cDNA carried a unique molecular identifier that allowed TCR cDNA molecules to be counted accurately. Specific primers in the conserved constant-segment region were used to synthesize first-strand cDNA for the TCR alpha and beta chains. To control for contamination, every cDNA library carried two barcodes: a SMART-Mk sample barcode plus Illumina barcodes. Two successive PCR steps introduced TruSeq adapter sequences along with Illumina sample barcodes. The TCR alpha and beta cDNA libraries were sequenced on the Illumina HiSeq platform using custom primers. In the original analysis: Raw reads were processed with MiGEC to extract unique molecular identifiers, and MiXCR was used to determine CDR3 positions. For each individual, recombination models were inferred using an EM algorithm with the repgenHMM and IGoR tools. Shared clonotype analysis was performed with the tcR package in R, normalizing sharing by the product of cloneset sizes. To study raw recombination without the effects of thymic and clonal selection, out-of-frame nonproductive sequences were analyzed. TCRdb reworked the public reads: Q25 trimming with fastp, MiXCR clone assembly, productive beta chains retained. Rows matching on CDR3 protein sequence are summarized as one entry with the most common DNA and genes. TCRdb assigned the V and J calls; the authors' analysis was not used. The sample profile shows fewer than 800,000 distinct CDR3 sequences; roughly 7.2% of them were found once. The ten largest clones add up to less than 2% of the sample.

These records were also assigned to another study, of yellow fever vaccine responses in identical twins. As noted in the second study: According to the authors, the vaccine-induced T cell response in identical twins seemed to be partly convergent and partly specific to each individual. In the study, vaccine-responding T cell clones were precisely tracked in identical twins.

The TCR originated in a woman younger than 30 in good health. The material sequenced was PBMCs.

CDR3 sequence: CASTGLHYEQYF. The DNA sequence is given as TGTGCCAGCACGGGACTACACTACGAGCAGTACTTC. The chain uses TRBV2 and TRBJ2-7, with 7 central nucleotides matching TRBD2. The CDR1 and CDR2 encoded by the germline V gene are SNHLY and FYNNEI. Including cysteine and phenylalanine, the CDR3 has 12 amino acids. Only CDR3 DNA remains: 36 bases, in frame from the first base. V loses 7 bases at its end and J loses 3 bases; junction bases beyond the gene matches: 3.